The clone carrying this T cell receptor beta chain was detected many times. The antigen is unknown. The data belong to a study of spatial heterogeneity in lung cancer. Study outcomes and limitations: Higher tumor mutation counts went along with higher counts of expanded intratumoral alpha and beta TCRs.

This CDR3 comprises 14 residues. Germline V gene sequence: CDR1 DFQATT, CDR2 SNEGSKA (reference sequence). Trimming stripped 5 bases from V and 3 bases from J, with 14 bases between. TCRdb called the 5' RACE reads again in MiXCR, with one record for every CDR3 protein. The data contain some 15,000 distinct CDR3 sequences, under 8% of them seen just once; the ten biggest clones take up about 9%. Regarding time point: sample taken at primary tumor resection. The starting material was lung tumor tissue, obtained at surgery. The chain uses TRBV20-1 and TRBJ1-5; tentative D call: TRBD1 (5 bases). The source is a male donor with early-stage non-small cell lung cancer. Here the CDR3 DNA reads TGCAGTGCTCGCCTCCAGGGCAACAATCAGCCCCAGCATTTT. Translated: CSARLQGNNQPQHF.